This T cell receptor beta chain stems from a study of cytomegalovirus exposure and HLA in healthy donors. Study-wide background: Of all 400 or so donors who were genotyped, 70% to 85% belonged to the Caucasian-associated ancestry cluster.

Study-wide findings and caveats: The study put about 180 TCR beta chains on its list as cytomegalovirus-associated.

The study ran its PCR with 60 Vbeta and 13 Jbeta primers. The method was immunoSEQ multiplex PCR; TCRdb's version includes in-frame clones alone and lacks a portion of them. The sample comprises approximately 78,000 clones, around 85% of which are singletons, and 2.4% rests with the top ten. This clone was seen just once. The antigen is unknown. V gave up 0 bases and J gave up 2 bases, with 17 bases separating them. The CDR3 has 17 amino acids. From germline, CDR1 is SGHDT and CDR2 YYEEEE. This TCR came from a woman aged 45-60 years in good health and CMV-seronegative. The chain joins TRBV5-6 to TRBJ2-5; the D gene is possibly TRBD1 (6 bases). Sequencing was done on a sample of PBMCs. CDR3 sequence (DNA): TGTGCCAGCAGCTTGGTCCGACAGGCGGTCGTACAAGAGACCCAGTACTTC. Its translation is CASSLVRQAVVQETQYF.